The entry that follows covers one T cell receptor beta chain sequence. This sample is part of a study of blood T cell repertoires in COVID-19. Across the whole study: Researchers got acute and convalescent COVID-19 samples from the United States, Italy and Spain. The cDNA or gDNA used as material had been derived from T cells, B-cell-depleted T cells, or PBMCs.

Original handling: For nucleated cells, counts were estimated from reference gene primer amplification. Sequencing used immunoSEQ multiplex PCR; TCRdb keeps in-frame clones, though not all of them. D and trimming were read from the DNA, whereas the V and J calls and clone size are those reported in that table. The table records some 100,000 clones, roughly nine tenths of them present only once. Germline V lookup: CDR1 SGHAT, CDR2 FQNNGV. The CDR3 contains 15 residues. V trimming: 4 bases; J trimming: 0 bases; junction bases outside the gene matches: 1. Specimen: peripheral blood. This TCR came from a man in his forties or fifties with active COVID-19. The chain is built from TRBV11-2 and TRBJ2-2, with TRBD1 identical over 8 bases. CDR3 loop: CASSWGQANTGELFF. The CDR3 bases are TGTGCCAGCAGCTGGGGACAGGCGAACACCGGGGAGCTGTTTTTT.